The 15 T cell receptor beta chains given below trace back to one sample, sequenced in a study of blood T cell repertoires in COVID-19. Measured with immunoSEQ multiplex PCR; TCRdb has only the in-frame clones, and not every one. The top ten hold 10% of the sample, which has some 260,000 clones, approximately 88% seen once. Sample: peripheral blood. These receptor sequences come from a woman in her 70s with COVID-19, enrolled during active disease.

The V gene is TRBV28, the J gene TRBJ1-2, with 7 positions matching TRBD1. Losses at the gene ends were 11 bases for V and 5 bases for J; bases not matched to a gene: 11. The CDR3 is 13 amino acids. Germline loops: CDR1 MDHEN, CDR2 SYDVKM. CDR3 protein: CAGKKGGSYGYTF. As DNA, the CDR3 is TGTGCCGGAAAAAAAGGGGGCTCTTATGGCTACACCTTC.

The gene calls are TRBV4-2 and TRBJ1-1, with D perhaps TRBD1 (5 bases). Trimming cost V 0 bases and J 5 bases, with 16 bases left between them. The germline CDR1 and CDR2 sequences are LGHNA and YNFKEQ. The CDR3 covers 16 residues. DNA of the CDR3: TGTGCCAGCAGCCAAGATCCCGCCAGGGTTGTTACTGAAGCTTTCTTT. Its protein is CASSQDPARVVTEAFF.

The chain combines TRBV6-5 with TRBJ1-2, with D hard to call. Trimming left V 2 bases short and J 3 bases short, with 4 bases between. CDR1 MNHEY and CDR2 SVGAGI come from the germline V gene. This CDR3 is built from 12 residues. CDR3 nucleotide sequence: TGTGCCAGCAGTTACGGAGACTATGGCTACACCTTC. Protein sequence: CASSYGDYGYTF.

The chain is built from TRBV4-1 and TRBJ1-4, with TRBD1 matching over 10 bases. The CDR3 extends over 17 amino acids. Unmatched junction bases numbered 9, after V lost 4 bases and J lost 4 bases. Per germline, CDR1 MGHRA and CDR2 YSYEKL. Here the CDR3 DNA reads TGCGCCAGCAGCCGTGCCGGGACAGGGGCCGATAATGAAAAACTGTTTTTT. Its translation is CASSRAGTGADNEKLFF.

The table lists this clone with a few counts. The gene calls are TRBV19 and TRBJ1-1; perhaps TRBD1 as D (6 bases). Trimming removed 0 bases at V and 1 base at J, with 12 bases between. Germline V CDR1 and CDR2: LNHDA, SQIVND (reference sequence). This CDR3 spans 16 amino acids. The CDR3 spells CASSIERGRSNTEAFF. The CDR3 DNA sequence: TGTGCCAGTAGTATAGAGAGGGGGAGATCGAACACTGAAGCTTTCTTT.

In this sample, this clone turned up a few times. V gene TRBV10-3 combines with J gene TRBJ1-4; D is unclear. This CDR3 contains 15 residues. Trimming took off 0 bases at V and 0 bases at J, with 5 bases between the two ends. Per germline, CDR1 ENHRY and CDR2 SYGVKD. CDR3 bases: TGTGCCATCAGTGAGTCCTCTACAACTAATGAAAAACTGTTTTTT. Residues: CAISESSTTNEKLFF.

Only one count was recorded for this clone. The chain employs TRBV7-9 and TRBJ2-3, with 7 bases fitting TRBD2. The CDR3 is 15 amino acids. CDR1 is SEHNR, CDR2 FQNEAQ, per germline (reference sequence). The ends lost 3 bases at V and 7 bases at J; junction bases unmatched: 10. The CDR3 sequence is CASSFPGTNLNTQYF. The CDR3 DNA sequence: TGTGCCAGCAGCTTCCCCGGGACTAATCTTAATACGCAGTATTTT. The whole variable domain, filled in from reference TRBV7-9 and TRBJ2-3, reads DTGVSQNPRHKITKRGQNVTFRCDPISEHNRLYWYRQTLGQGPEFLTYFQNEAQLEKSRLLSDRFSAERPKGSFSTLEIQRTEQGDSAMYLCASSFPGTNLNTQYFGPGTRLTVL.

This chain connects TRBV29-1 to TRBJ1-2; possible D gene TRBD1, 6 bases. Trimming took 7 bases from V and 0 from J, leaving 12 bases between them. Germline V gives CDR1 SQVTM, CDR2 ANQGSEA. The CDR3 runs 13 residues. CDR3 bases: TGCAGCGCGGGGACACAGGCTAACTATGGCTACACCTTC. Translated, it gives CSAGTQANYGYTF.

CDR3 sequence: CASSLSTSGTYEQYF. The CDR3 coding sequence is TGTGCCAGCAGTTTATCTACTAGCGGGACCTACGAGCAGTACTTC. The chain has TRBV28 and TRBJ2-7, with 10 positions matching TRBD2. Germline V lookup: CDR1 MDHEN, CDR2 SYDVKM. After removal of 1 base from V and 2 bases from J, the junction contained 2 bases not matched to a gene. The CDR3 contains 15 residues.

This clone was seen more than once but under ten times. The rearrangement links TRBV9 to TRBJ1-6, with D unresolved. V dropped 6 bases and J dropped 6 bases, with 16 bases sitting between them. There are 15 residues in the CDR3. Germline V gives CDR1 SGDLS, CDR2 YYNGEE. The CDR3 DNA sequence: TGTGCCAGCACCTTCGGGGAGAGTTTTAATTCACCCCTCCACTTT. This codes for CASTFGESFNSPLHF.

V is TRBV19 and J is TRBJ2-4, with D perhaps TRBD2 (5 bases). The V gene's germline CDR1 is LNHDA and CDR2 SQIVND (reference sequence). Trimming removed 6 bases at V and 4 bases at J, with 13 bases between. The CDR3 totals 14 residues. The CDR3 reads CASSGGGLKNIQYF. CDR3 nucleotide sequence: TGTGCCAGTAGCGGAGGAGGACTTAAAAACATTCAGTACTTC. The whole variable domain, remainder taken from reference TRBV19 and TRBJ2-4, is DGGITQSPKYLFRKEGQNVTLSCEQNLNHDAMYWYRQDPGQGLRLIYYSQIVNDFQKGDIAEGYSVSREKKESFPLTVTSAQKNPTAFYLCASSGGGLKNIQYFGAGTRLSVL.

This clone occurred a few times. The V call is TRBV30, the J call TRBJ1-1; D is unclear. CDR3 length: 13 residues. V dropped 2 bases and J dropped 0 bases, with 7 bases sitting between them. The V gene's germline CDR1 is GTSNPN and CDR2 SVGIG (reference sequence). CDR3 loop: CAWSTQMNTEAFF. The CDR3 DNA reads TGTGCCTGGAGTACACAGATGAACACTGAAGCTTTCTTT.

The chain carries TRBV11-2 and TRBJ2-2, with D hard to call. Germline lookup yields CDR1 SGHAT and CDR2 FQNNGV. V gave up 0 bases and J gave up 6 bases, with 5 bases separating them. This CDR3 comprises 13 residues. CDR3: CASSLEAPGELFF. CDR3 in DNA: TGTGCCAGCAGCTTAGAGGCCCCCGGGGAGCTGTTTTTT.

The V gene is TRBV11-3, the J gene TRBJ2-7, with 12 bases matching TRBD1. The V gene's germline CDR1 is SGHNT and CDR2 YENEEA. The CDR3 has 17 residues. The trim removed 5 bases at V and 4 bases at J, leaving 12 bases unmatched. CDR3: CASSLAPPGQGAYEQYF. Written as DNA, the CDR3 is TGTGCCAGCAGCCTAGCCCCCCCGGGACAGGGGGCTTACGAGCAGTACTTC.

This sequence joins TRBV6-2 or TRBV6-3 and TRBJ2-7, with TRBD1 matching over 8 bases. The germline V gene encodes CDR1 MNHEY and CDR2 SVGEGT. V trimming: 4 bases; J trimming: 0 bases; junction bases outside the gene matches: 8. The CDR3 length is 16 residues. CDR3 protein: CASSSPGGPSSYEQYF. CDR3 bases: TGTGCCAGCAGTTCCCCAGGGGGCCCTAGCTCCTACGAGCAGTACTTC.